This is a list of T cell receptor beta chains from one sample in a study of cytomegalovirus exposure and HLA in healthy donors. Method: immunoSEQ multiplex PCR; TCRdb's copy keeps in-frame clones and lacks some. The table shows around 50,000 clones, with about 94% occurring only once. Input material: PBMCs. These receptor sequences come from a young woman in good health and CMV-seropositive. CDR3s leave out the opening cysteine and the closing phenylalanine or tryptophan. D genes are given only for firm matches.

d_call v_call cdr3_aa
. TRBV6-4 ASSDGTYNEQF
TRBD1 TRBV28 ASFTGVRTGELF
. TRBV7-9 ASSLEAVRPTDTQY
TRBD1 TRBV18 ASSPTGGQGAEAF
. TRBV10-3 AISEGGTYEQY
TRBD1 TRBV4-1 ASSQDLQGAEAF
. TRBV30 AWSLLRENTEAF
. TRBV6-5 ASMADRLGYGYT
TRBD1 TRBV4-1 ASSQDRDRVTSGEQY
TRBD1 TRBV6-5 ASKGTALNTGELF
. TRBV27 ASRTIGSSGARGTEAF
. TRBV28 ASSPLVARARPGSCVPWY
. TRBV7-7 ASSLAELNTQY
. TRBV7-3 ASSTFAGKELF
TRBD1 TRBV19 ASSGTGAGNTIY
TRBD1 TRBV7-8 ASSSGQADGQPQH
. TRBV6-4 ASSDSTGSYNEQF
TRBD2 TRBV6-4 ASSELAGDTGELF
. TRBV28 ASSPRGQNQPQH
. TRBV7-9 ASSLVQTEAF
. TRBV18 ASSPPNSPPDTQY
TRBD2 TRBV4-2 ASSQVGSGREETQY
. TRBV5-4 ASSHQGLEF
. TRBV30 AWSTQGTTNEKLF
. TRBV29-1 SVKRDTDTGELF
. TRBV14 ASSQGSWLALTGELF
TRBD2 TRBV6-5 ASSPRTSGKETQY
. TRBV4-1 ASSQTLGASPEAF
. TRBV5-4 ASSIVGGTEAF
TRBD1 TRBV5-1 ASSLEPGQGVTEAF
TRBD1 TRBV28 ASSYRDREY
TRBD1 TRBV14 ASSQDLGGTGSYEQY
TRBD1 TRBV10-1 ASSRQGDTGELF
. TRBV18 ASHSYNEQF
. TRBV21-1 ASSRIRRQKMRTDTQY
TRBD2 TRBV28 ASSQSAGINNEQF
TRBD2 TRBV28 ASSLFIVTTSGRAYEQY
TRBD1 TRBV6-5 ASSQGQLYEQY
. TRBV11-1 ASSSTLEGWGEQY